The T cell receptor beta chain under discussion was sequenced for a study of blood T cell repertoires in COVID-19. Study details: The analysed material was cDNA or gDNA that came from T cells, B-cell-depleted T cells, or PBMCs.

The authors' processing: Amplification of reference gene primers was used by the study to estimate nucleated cell counts. Clones were read by immunoSEQ multiplex PCR, and TCRdb kept only the in-frame ones, dropping some. V and J calls and clone size are those listed in that table; D and trimming were worked out from the DNA. This sample yields about 210,000 clones, of which roughly 87% are seen a single time; about a tenth belongs to the top ten. This clone was seen a single time. Participants came from some 23 US areas, aged roughly 18 to 100 years. What was sequenced was PBMCs or T cells enriched from blood (not recorded which). The TCR originated in a man younger than 35 with acute COVID-19.

The CDR3 coding sequence is TGTGCCAGTAGTCTAAAAGGGGACAGACCCTATGGCTACACCTTC. Translation: CASSLKGDRPYGYTF. The chain couples TRBV19 to TRBJ1-2, with 7 bases that match TRBD1. The CDR3 has 15 amino acids. J gave up 4 bases and V 5 bases, and 10 bases lay outside the gene matches. CDR1 and CDR2 (germline): LNHDA, SQIVND (reference sequence). Based on the CDR3 plus reference TRBV19 and TRBJ1-2, the full variable domain is DGGITQSPKYLFRKEGQNVTLSCEQNLNHDAMYWYRQDPGQGLRLIYYSQIVNDFQKGDIAEGYSVSREKKESFPLTVTSAQKNPTAFYLCASSLKGDRPYGYTFGSGTRLTVV.